Below are 32 T cell receptor beta chains sequenced from a single sample in a study of cytomegalovirus exposure and HLA in healthy donors. It was with 60 Vbeta and 13 Jbeta primers that the PCR ran. The assay was immunoSEQ multiplex PCR, and TCRdb's table has in-frame clones only and misses some. The sample yields 70,000 to 95,000 clones, approximately 80% seen once. Sequenced: PBMCs. The receptors were sampled from a man younger than 35 in good health and CMV-seronegative.

V is TRBV19 and J is TRBJ2-1, with 10 positions matching TRBD2. Germline CDR1 reads LNHDA; CDR2 reads SQIVND (reference sequence). Trimming at V came to 1 base and at J to 7 bases, leaving 10 bases not matched to a gene. The CDR3 sequence is 17 residues long. In nucleotides, the CDR3 is TGTGCCAGTAGTATAGTACAGCGGGGGGGCTACTTGAATGAGCAGTTCTTC. Translation gives CASSIVQRGGYLNEQFF. Complete variable domain (other parts from reference TRBV19 and TRBJ2-1): DGGITQSPKYLFRKEGQNVTLSCEQNLNHDAMYWYRQDPGQGLRLIYYSQIVNDFQKGDIAEGYSVSREKKESFPLTVTSAQKNPTAFYLCASSIVQRGGYLNEQFFGPGTRLTVL.

This clone was seen a few times. This chain uses TRBV27 with TRBJ2-3, with 7 bases lining up with TRBD2. The CDR3 loop spans 14 amino acids. Germline CDR1 is MNHEY and CDR2 is SMNVEV (reference sequence). V shed 7 bases, J shed 2 bases, and the junction held 6 bases outside the gene matches. For the CDR3, the DNA is TGTGCCAGCACACAGCGGGGAGACACAGATACGCAGTATTTT. Translated: CASTQRGDTDTQYF.

V and J are TRBV6-1 and TRBJ1-5; 8 positions match TRBD1. CDR3 length: 16 residues. J gave up 4 bases and V 2 bases, and 7 bases lay outside the gene matches. Germline V gene data show CDR1 as MNHNS and CDR2 as SASEGT. CDR3 DNA sequence: TGTGCCAGCAGTGAATGGGACAGGTTCGGGAATCAGCCCCAGCATTTT. Translation: CASSEWDRFGNQPQHF.

The rearrangement joins TRBV27 to TRBJ2-2; TRBD2 might be the D (6 bases). Trimming removed 5 bases from V and 7 bases from J, with 11 bases in between. The germline V gene encodes CDR1 MNHEY and CDR2 SMNVEV (reference sequence). The CDR3 runs to 13 residues. The CDR3 reads CASSVGLIGELFF. The CDR3 DNA sequence: TGTGCCAGCAGTGTGGGACTTATCGGGGAGCTGTTTTTT.

The CDR3 sequence is CASSQGFRAEAFF. The CDR3 region has the DNA TGTGCCAGTAGTCAGGGGTTTAGGGCTGAAGCTTTCTTT. The chain combines TRBV19 with TRBJ1-1; TRBD1 is a possible D gene (6 bases). V was clipped by 5 bases and J by 6 bases, with 13 bases between them. Germline CDR1 LNHDA, CDR2 SQIVND (reference sequence). This CDR3 has 13 amino acids.

Concerning this clone: An end of the junction does not agree with germline; a read error may underlie this. J is TRBJ1-1 and V is TRBV10-3; D not certain. CDR1 and CDR2 from the germline V gene are ENHRY and SYGVKD. The CDR3 runs 11 residues. The CDR3 reads CAITFAGILYF. CDR3 nucleotide sequence: TGTGCCATCACTTTTGCGGGGATCCTCTACTTT.

This clone was seen just once. This sequence joins TRBV19 and TRBJ2-2; 7 nucleotides match TRBD1. Germline assignment: CDR1 LNHDA and CDR2 SQIVND (reference sequence). Trimming at V came to 5 bases and at J to 4 bases, leaving 10 bases not matched to a gene. CDR3 length equals 16 residues. CDR3 coding DNA: TGTGCCAGTAGTGCGAGTACCGGGACAGCCACCGGGGAGCTGTTTTTT. This encodes CASSASTGTATGELFF.

This sequence joins TRBV5-4 and TRBJ2-5; TRBD2 is a possible D gene (5 bases). The closer fit of TRBJ2-7 to the DNA end suggests the J call may be wrong. The CDR3 is 13 amino acids. The germline CDR1 and CDR2 sequences are SGHNT and YYREEE (reference sequence). For the CDR3, the DNA is TGTGCCAGCAGTACGCAGCAGGAGGACGAGCAGTACTTC. Residues: CASSTQQEDEQYF.

This chain joins TRBV5-6 and TRBJ2-5, with TRBD2 matching 12 bases. V shed 4 bases, J shed 6 bases, and the junction held 16 bases outside the gene matches. The length of the CDR3 is 18 residues. CDR1 and CDR2 from the germline V gene are SGHDT and YYEEEE. CDR3 residues: CASSPSSGGAQREKTQYF. Written as DNA, the CDR3 is TGTGCCAGCAGCCCCTCTAGCGGGGGGGCTCAAAGAGAAAAGACCCAGTACTTC.

The chain links TRBV5-1 to TRBJ2-2, with TRBD1 identical over 8 bases. This CDR3 has 15 amino acids. V was pared by 4 bases and J by 5 bases, with 7 bases of the junction left unmatched. Per the germline V gene, CDR1 is SGHRS and CDR2 is YFSETQ. CDR3 bases: TGCGCCAGCAGCGTATCGCGACAGGGGACCGGGGAGCTGTTTTTT. Its protein is CASSVSRQGTGELFF.

The chain joins TRBV11-3 to TRBJ2-2; the D gene is possibly TRBD1 (6 bases). CDR1 SGHNT and CDR2 YENEEA come from the germline V gene. V was cut by 5 bases and J by 4 bases, with 20 bases left in between. The CDR3 has 17 amino acids. The CDR3 loop is CASSRQGSRVGTGELFF. In DNA form, the CDR3 reads TGTGCCAGCAGCCGCCAGGGGTCCAGGGTGGGCACCGGGGAGCTGTTTTTT.

The chain employs TRBV6-6 and TRBJ2-1; 7 bases align to TRBD2. CDR1 and CDR2 (germline): MNHNY, SVGAGI (reference sequence). CDR3 length: 14 amino acids. CDR3 DNA sequence: TGTGCTACTAACGGGGGGAGCTCCTACAATGAGCAGTTCTTC. Translated: CATNGGSSYNEQFF.

J is TRBJ2-5 and V is TRBV11-3; D possibly corresponds to TRBD2 (5 bases). This CDR3 is 16 amino acids long. CDR1 and CDR2 from the germline V gene are SGHNT and YENEEA. Trimming cost V 0 bases and J 4 bases, with 15 bases left between them. CDR3 sequence: CASSLDHLAGAETQYF. The CDR3 DNA is TGTGCCAGCAGCTTAGATCATCTAGCCGGCGCAGAGACCCAGTACTTC.

The chain has TRBV9 and TRBJ2-7; TRBD1 is a possible D gene (6 bases). The CDR3 spans 15 residues. V was shortened by 4 bases and J by 6 bases, with 20 bases between the two germline ends. Germline V CDR1 and CDR2: SGDLS, YYNGEE. CDR3 DNA sequence: TGTGCCAGCAGCCGCACGGGGACAAGGGCCGTCGAGCAGTACTTC. Amino acids: CASSRTGTRAVEQYF.

A few counts support this clone. The chain couples TRBV28 to TRBJ1-2, with TRBD1 as a possible D gene (5 bases). V was clipped by 5 bases and J by 4 bases, with 14 bases between them. The CDR3 covers 14 residues. Germline lookup yields CDR1 MDHEN and CDR2 SYDVKM. DNA of the CDR3: TGTGCCAGCAGTGCGGGACTGCAGCTCTATGGCTACACCTTC. This translates into CASSAGLQLYGYTF.

V is TRBV6-1 and J is TRBJ1-2, with D possibly TRBD1 on 6 matching bases. Trimming shortened V by 1 base and J by 6 bases, and 21 bases separated the two germline ends. CDR3 length equals 17 residues. Per germline, CDR1 MNHNS and CDR2 SASEGT. The DNA of the CDR3 is TGTGCCAGCAGTGAAGTCCCGGACAGTAATCTCCTGGATGGCTACACCTTC. This codes for CASSEVPDSNLLDGYTF.

The CDR3 spells CASSPPGTGGAGNIQYF. In DNA, the CDR3 is TGTGCCAGCTCACCACCGGGGACAGGGGGCGCAGGAAACATTCAGTACTTC. This rearrangement joins TRBV18 to TRBJ2-4; 12 positions agree with TRBD1. Germline trimming cut 0 bases from V and 6 bases from J; bases unmatched to any gene: 6. The CDR3 totals 17 residues. Germline values: CDR1 KGHSH, CDR2 LQKENI.

This clone was seen just once. This chain links TRBV2 with TRBJ1-5; tentative D call: TRBD1 (6 bases). This CDR3 region has 16 residues. Germline V gene lookup returns CDR1 SNHLY and CDR2 FYNNEI. Trimming removed 6 bases from V and 0 bases from J, with 15 bases in between. The DNA for the CDR3 is TGTGCCAGCAGAGACCGGACAGTCTATAGCAATCAGCCCCAGCATTTT. Translation gives CASRDRTVYSNQPQHF.

The rearrangement links TRBV7-6 to TRBJ2-7; 10 nucleotides agree with TRBD1. From germline, CDR1 is SGHVS and CDR2 FNYEAQ. The CDR3 covers 16 residues. Unmatched junction bases numbered 9, after V lost 5 bases and J lost 2 bases. The CDR3 here is CASSPQGTGVTYEQYF. The DNA of the CDR3 is TGTGCCAGCAGCCCCCAGGGGACAGGGGTCACCTACGAGCAGTACTTC.

This clone has more than one count but fewer than ten. The rearrangement uses TRBV5-6 and TRBJ2-7; 10 bases are shared with TRBD1. V lost 2 bases, J lost 3 bases, and 2 bases stayed unmatched. Per the germline V gene, CDR1 is SGHDT and CDR2 is YYEEEE. CDR3 length: 14 amino acids. This CDR3 reads CASSFWDRGYEQYF. Here the CDR3 DNA reads TGTGCCAGCAGCTTTTGGGACAGGGGCTACGAGCAGTACTTC.

CDR3 loop: CASSLLTGGPYNEQFF. The CDR3 coding sequence is TGTGCCAGCAGTTTACTAACGGGGGGTCCTTACAATGAGCAGTTCTTC. This sequence joins TRBV27 and TRBJ2-1; TRBD2 matches at 7 bases. The CDR3 runs 16 residues. Germline CDR1 is MNHEY and CDR2 is SMNVEV (reference sequence). The V gene end was trimmed by 2 bases and the J gene end by 4 bases; junction bases not matched to a gene: 8.

The chain carries TRBV9 and TRBJ2-3, with 9 bases aligning to TRBD2. The CDR3 extends over 19 amino acids. Germline V gene lookup returns CDR1 SGDLS and CDR2 YYNGEE. J lost 8 bases, V lost 0 bases, and 19 bases had no gene match. CDR3 in amino acids: CASSVAVIVVAGGDGTQYF. The CDR3 DNA reads as TGTGCCAGCAGCGTAGCAGTGATCGTTGTGGCGGGGGGGGACGGTACGCAGTATTTT.

The chain recombines TRBV7-9 with TRBJ1-1; 8 bases map to TRBD1. The CDR3 consists of 13 residues. Germline V lookup: CDR1 SEHNR, CDR2 FQNEAQ (reference sequence). Unmatched junction bases numbered 6, after V lost 5 bases and J lost 7 bases. Written as DNA, the CDR3 is TGTGCCAGCAGCGGATGGACAGGGTATGAAGCTTTCTTT. It encodes CASSGWTGYEAFF.

This chain joins TRBV2 and TRBJ2-2; 8 nucleotides match TRBD2. J gave up 0 bases and V 6 bases, and 9 bases lay outside the gene matches. The germline gives CDR1 SNHLY, CDR2 FYNNEI. This CDR3 region has 17 residues. In nucleotides, the CDR3 is TGTGCCAGCAGAGGCTCTAGACTAGCGACGAACACCGGGGAGCTGTTTTTT. It is translated as CASRGSRLATNTGELFF. Looking up the rest from reference TRBV2 and TRBJ2-2 gives the full variable domain: EPEVTQTPSHQVTQMGQEVILRCVPISNHLYFYWYRQILGQKVEFLVSFYNNEISEKSEIFDDQFSVERPDGSNFTLKIRSTKLEDSAMYFCASRGSRLATNTGELFFGEGSRLTVL.

The chain couples TRBV15 to TRBJ2-7; 12 nucleotides match TRBD2. Germline V gene sequence: CDR1 LNHNV, CDR2 YYDKDF (reference sequence). V lost 0 bases to trimming and J lost 2 bases; unmatched junction nucleotides: 2. This CDR3 region has 16 residues. The CDR3 DNA reads TGTGCCACCAGCAGAGATCCTAGCGGGGGGGCCTACGAGCAGTACTTC. This sequence encodes CATSRDPSGGAYEQYF. Variable domain in full (rest from reference TRBV15 and TRBJ2-7): DAMVIQNPRYQVTQFGKPVTLSCSQTLNHNVMYWYQQKSSQAPKLLFHYYDKDFNNEADTPDNFQSRRPNTSFCFLDIRSPGLGDTAMYLCATSRDPSGGAYEQYFGPGTRLTVT.

This clone came up a few times. This sequence joins TRBV6-6 and TRBJ2-7; a possible D gene is TRBD2 (6 bases). Trimming stripped 2 bases from V and 4 bases from J, with 12 bases between. The germline gives CDR1 MNHNY, CDR2 SVGAGI (reference sequence). CDR3 length: 14 residues. Here the CDR3 reads CASSYNRDWYEQYF. As DNA, the CDR3 is TGTGCCAGCAGTTACAATAGGGACTGGTACGAGCAGTACTTC.

The chain has TRBV5-6 and TRBJ1-1; tentative D call: TRBD1 (6 bases). The CDR3 is made up of 14 amino acids. With 0 bases removed from V and 10 bases from J, the gap between germline ends came to 16 bases. Germline V lookup: CDR1 SGHDT, CDR2 YYEEEE. In DNA form, the CDR3 reads TGTGCCAGCAGCTTGGGCCTGGGGGCCGAGGGAGCTTTCTTT. Its translation: CASSLGLGAEGAFF.

V usage is TRBV5-1 and J usage is TRBJ2-5; TRBD1 aligns across 8 bases. Germline CDR1 SGHRS, CDR2 YFSETQ. V was clipped by 3 bases and J by 3 bases; unmatched bases: 7. CDR3 size: 15 residues. This chain's CDR3 is CASSWGGQGKETQYF. DNA of the CDR3: TGCGCCAGCAGCTGGGGCGGACAGGGCAAAGAGACCCAGTACTTC.

The CDR3 region has the DNA TGTGCCAGCAGCCGGGAAACAACTAATGAAAAACTGTTTTTT. The encoded protein is CASSRETTNEKLFF. The chain carries TRBV5-4 and TRBJ1-4; D gene unclear. The CDR3 is made up of 14 amino acids. The V gene lost 4 bases and the J gene lost 0 bases, with 7 bases spanning the gap. Per the germline V gene, CDR1 is SGHNT and CDR2 is YYREEE (reference sequence).

The V gene is TRBV9, the J gene TRBJ2-5; a weak D match, TRBD1 (5 bases). Trimming cost V 0 bases and J 5 bases, with 11 bases left between them. CDR1 is SGDLS, CDR2 YYNGEE, per germline. The CDR3 totals 14 residues. CDR3 coding DNA: TGTGCCAGCAGCGTAGAGGGGCATGGGGAGACCCAGTACTTC. Residues: CASSVEGHGETQYF. The full variable domain, completed using reference TRBV9 and TRBJ2-5, is DSGVTQTPKHLITATGQRVTLRCSPRSGDLSVYWYQQSLDQGLQFLIQYYNGEERAKGNILERFSAQQFPDLHSELNLSSLELGDSALYFCASSVEGHGETQYFGPGTRLLVL.

The rearrangement uses TRBV27 and TRBJ1-5, with no clear D. Between the trimmed V and J ends, which lost 4 bases and 0 bases, there was a span of 10 bases. The V gene's germline CDR1 is MNHEY and CDR2 SMNVEV (reference sequence). The CDR3 is 15 amino acids. The CDR3 region is CASSSGEHSNQPQHF. CDR3 coding DNA: TGTGCCAGCAGTTCCGGGGAGCATAGCAATCAGCCCCAGCATTTT.

The chain uses TRBV14 and TRBJ1-4; D possibly corresponds to TRBD1 (5 bases). Trimming took off 2 bases at V and 0 bases at J, with 13 bases between the two ends. The CDR3 totals 17 residues. Per germline, CDR1 SGHDN and CDR2 FVKESK. In DNA, the CDR3 is TGTGCCAGCAGCCAAACCCCGACAGTTTCAACTAATGAAAAACTGTTTTTT. Its translation: CASSQTPTVSTNEKLFF.